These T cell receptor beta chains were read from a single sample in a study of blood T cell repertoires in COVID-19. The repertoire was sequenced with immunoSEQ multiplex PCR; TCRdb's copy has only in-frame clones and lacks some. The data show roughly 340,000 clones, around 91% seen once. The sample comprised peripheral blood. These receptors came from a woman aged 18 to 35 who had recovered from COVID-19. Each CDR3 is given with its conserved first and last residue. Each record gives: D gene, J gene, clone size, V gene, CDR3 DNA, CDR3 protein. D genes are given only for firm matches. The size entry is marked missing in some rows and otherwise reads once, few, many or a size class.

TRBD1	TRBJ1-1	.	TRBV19	TGTGCCGCTACCGGGACAGGGAACACTGAAGCTTTCTTT	CAATGTGNTEAFF
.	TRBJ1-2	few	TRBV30	TGTGCCTGGAGTGTACGACAGGACTATGGCTACACCTTC	CAWSVRQDYGYTF
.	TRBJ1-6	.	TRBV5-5	TGTGCCAGCAGCTTGGCAGTCAGACCTACTAATAATTCACCCCTCCACTTT	CASSLAVRPTNNSPLHF
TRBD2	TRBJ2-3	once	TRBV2	TGTGCCAGCAGGAGAAGACTAGCGGGGGTAAATGTCACAGATACGCAGTATTTT	CASRRRLAGVNVTDTQYF
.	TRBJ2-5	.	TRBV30	TGTGCCTGGAGTTCGGTCGGGAGAAGAGGCGAGACCCAGTACTTC	CAWSSVGRRGETQYF
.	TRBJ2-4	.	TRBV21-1	TGTGCCAGCAGCAACGACAGAACAACAAATAACGACAAAAACATTCAGTACTTC	CASSNDRTTNNDKNIQYF
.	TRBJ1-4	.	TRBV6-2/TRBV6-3	TGTGCCAGCAGTTACGGGGCTACGGCCGCCCCGGCCTATGAAAAACTGTTTTTT	CASSYGATAAPAYEKLFF
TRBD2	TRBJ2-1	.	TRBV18	TGTGCCAGCTCACCAGGCGGGAGGGCCCCCAATGAGCAGTTCTTC	CASSPGGRAPNEQFF
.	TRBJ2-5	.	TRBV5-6	TGTGCCAGCAGCCGGGGGAGCACGGAGGAGACCCAGTACTTC	CASSRGSTEETQYF
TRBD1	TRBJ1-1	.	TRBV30	TGTGCCTGGACTCGACCTACAGGGGGCGTTGACACTGAAGCTTTCTTT	CAWTRPTGGVDTEAFF
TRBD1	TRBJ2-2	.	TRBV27	TGTGCCAGCAGTTTACAAACAGGGGTCCGCACCGGGGAGCTGTTTTTT	CASSLQTGVRTGELFF
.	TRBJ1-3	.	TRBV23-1	TGCGCCAGCACCCCGAGGTACACGAGCTCTGGAAACACCATATATTTT	CASTPRYTSSGNTIYF
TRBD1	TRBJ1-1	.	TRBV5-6	TGTGCCAGCAGCTTCAGGACAGGGCTCATGAACACTGAAGCTTTCTTT	CASSFRTGLMNTEAFF
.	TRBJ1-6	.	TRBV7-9	TGTGCCAGCAGCGCAGGGTGGAATTCACCCCTCCACTTT	CASSAGWNSPLHF
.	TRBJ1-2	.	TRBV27	TGTGCCAGCAGTGCGTCATTGCGGGTCTTCGGAGGCTACACCTTC	CASSASLRVFGGYTF
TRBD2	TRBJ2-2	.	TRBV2	TGTGCCAGCACGAAACTAGCGGGAAACACCGGGGAGCTGTTTTTT	CASTKLAGNTGELFF
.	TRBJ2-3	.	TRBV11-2	TGTGCCAGCAGCACGAGGGCGCAAGATACGCAGTATTTT	CASSTRAQDTQYF
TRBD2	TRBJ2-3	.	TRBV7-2	TGTGCCAGCAGCTTATTGCCTAGCGGGAGAGGTACAGATACGCAGTATTTT	CASSLLPSGRGTDTQYF
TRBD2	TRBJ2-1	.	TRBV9	TGTGCCAGCAGCACCCGAGGGCTAGCGGGAATCGATGAGCAGTTCTTC	CASSTRGLAGIDEQFF
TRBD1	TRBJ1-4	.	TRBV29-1	TGCAGCGTAAGGACAGGACCGGGTGAAAAACTGTTTTTT	CSVRTGPGEKLFF
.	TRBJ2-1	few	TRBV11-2	TGTGCCAGCAGCTCCCTCCGCGGCTATGAGCAGTTCTTC	CASSSLRGYEQFF
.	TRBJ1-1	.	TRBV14	TGTGCCAGCAGCCTGCATCTGAGTACTGAAGCTTTCTTT	CASSLHLSTEAFF
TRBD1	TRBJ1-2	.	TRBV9	TGTGCCAGCAGAGGGGGACAGGGAACTTTCTATGGCTACACCTTC	CASRGGQGTFYGYTF
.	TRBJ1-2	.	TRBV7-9	TGTGCCAGCAGCACCACGGGGGTGGGAATTTATGGCTACACCTTC	CASSTTGVGIYGYTF
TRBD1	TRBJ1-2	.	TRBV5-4	TGTGCCAGCAGGAACGGGACAGTCTCCTATGGCTACACCTTC	CASRNGTVSYGYTF
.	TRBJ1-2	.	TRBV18	TGTGCCAGCTCACCATCAGGGGTAGGCTACACCTTC	CASSPSGVGYTF
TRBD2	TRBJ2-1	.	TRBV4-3	TGCGCCAGCAGCGGTATAGCGGGACTCTCCTACAATGAGCAGTTCTTC	CASSGIAGLSYNEQFF
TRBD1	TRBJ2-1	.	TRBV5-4	TGTGCCAGCAGCGCGAGACAGGGGTTTAGGTGGATCTTC	CASSARQGFRWIF
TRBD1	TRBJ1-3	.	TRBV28	TGTGCCAGCAGTTCCCCGGGACAGGGGTTTGGAAACACCATATATTTT	CASSSPGQGFGNTIYF
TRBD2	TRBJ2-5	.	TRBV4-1	TGCGCCAGCAGCCAAGATGAAGCGGGAGTGGGAGAGACCCAGTACTTC	CASSQDEAGVGETQYF
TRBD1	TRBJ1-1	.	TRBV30	TGTGCCTGGACAAATACAGGGGGCGGTAGGTTACAAGCTTTCTTT	CAWTNTGGGRLQAFF
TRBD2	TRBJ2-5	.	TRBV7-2	TGTGCCAGCAGCCGGACGGGGGGATCGGAGACCCAGTACTTC	CASSRTGGSETQYF
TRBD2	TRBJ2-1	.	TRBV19	TGTGCCAGTAGCCCCCCCGGGAGGGGCTTGTGGGATGAGCAGTTCTTC	CASSPPGRGLWDEQFF
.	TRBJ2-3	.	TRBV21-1	TGTGCCAGCAGCAAAGCGGGAGGGACAGATACGCAGTATTTT	CASSKAGGTDTQYF
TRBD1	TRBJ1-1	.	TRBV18	TGTGCCAGCTCACCTCGACAGGGGAGAGAGAACACTGAAGCTTTCTTT	CASSPRQGRENTEAFF
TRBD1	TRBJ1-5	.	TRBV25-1	TGTGCCAGCAGTGAATCGACAGGGGGCAATCAGCCCCAGCATTTT	CASSESTGGNQPQHF
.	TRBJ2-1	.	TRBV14	TGTGCCAGCAGCCTAGCAACAGGGTATGAGCAGTTCTTC	CASSLATGYEQFF
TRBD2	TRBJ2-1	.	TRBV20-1	TGCAGTGCTAGTCTACTAGCGGGACGTGAGCAGTTCTTC	CSASLLAGREQFF
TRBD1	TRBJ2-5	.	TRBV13	TGTGCCAGCAGCCCCGACAGGGAAGAGACCCAGTACTTC	CASSPDREETQYF
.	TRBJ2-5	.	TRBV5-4	TGTGCCAGCAGCGACGGAGGAATGGAGACCCAGTACTTC	CASSDGGMETQYF
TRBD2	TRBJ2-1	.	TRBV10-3	TGTGCCATCAGTGAGTGGAGTGGGACTATCAATGAGCAGTTCTTC	CAISEWSGTINEQFF
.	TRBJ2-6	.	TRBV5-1	TGCGCCAGCAGCCCGTGGACAGCGAGCTCTGGGGCCAACGTCCTGACTTTC	CASSPWTASSGANVLTF
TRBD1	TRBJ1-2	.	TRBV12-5	TGTGCTAGTGGCGACAGGGGACTAAACTATGGCTACACCTTC	CASGDRGLNYGYTF
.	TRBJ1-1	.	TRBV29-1	TGCAGCGTTTGGGCAGGGAGGACTGAAGCTTTCTTT	CSVWAGRTEAFF
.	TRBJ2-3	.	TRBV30	TGTGCCTGGAGCGGCTGGGGGCGGGCAGATACGCAGTATTTT	CAWSGWGRADTQYF
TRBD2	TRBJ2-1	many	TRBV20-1	TGCAGTGCTAGTTCTAGCGGGGACTACAATGAGCAGTTCTTC	CSASSSGDYNEQFF
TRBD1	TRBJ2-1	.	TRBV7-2	TGTGCCAGCAGTCGGACAGGGGAACGGTTCTTC	CASSRTGERFF
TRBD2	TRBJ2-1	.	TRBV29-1	TGCAGCGTTGAAAAAGAGGGACTAGCGGGAGTTGGGAATGAGCAGTTCTTC	CSVEKEGLAGVGNEQFF
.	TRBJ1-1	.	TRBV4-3	TGCGCCAGCAGTGAAGGGGGAAGGGGTGAAGCTTTCTTT	CASSEGGRGEAFF
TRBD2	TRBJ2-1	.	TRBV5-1	TGCGCCAGCAGCCCACGAGCCAGCGGGGGTTACAATGAGCAGTTCTTC	CASSPRASGGYNEQFF
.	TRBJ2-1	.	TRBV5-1	TGCGCCAGCAGCCCGTACAGGGCGGACAATGAGCAGTTCTTC	CASSPYRADNEQFF
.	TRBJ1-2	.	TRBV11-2	TGTGCCAGCAGCGAGACTGGGGGGTATGGCTACACCTTC	CASSETGGYGYTF
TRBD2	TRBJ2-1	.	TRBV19	TGTGCCAGTAGTATTCTGGCGGGAGGGCCGAATGAGCAGTTCTTC	CASSILAGGPNEQFF
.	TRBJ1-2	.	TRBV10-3	TGTGCCATCAGTATGGAGCGACTAAGTGGCTACACCTTC	CAISMERLSGYTF
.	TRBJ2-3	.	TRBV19	TGTGCCAGTAGTTTTAACAGCTATAGCACAGATACGCAGTATTTT	CASSFNSYSTDTQYF
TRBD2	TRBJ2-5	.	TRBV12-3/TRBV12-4	TGTGCCAGCAGCGGACTAGCGCAAGAGACCCAGTACTTC	CASSGLAQETQYF
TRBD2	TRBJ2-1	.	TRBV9	TGTGCCAGCAGCACCCGGACTAGCGGGGGTAAGCAGTTCTTC	CASSTRTSGGKQFF